This T cell receptor beta chain was identified in a study of blood T cell repertoires in COVID-19. The wider study: T cells, B-cell-depleted T cells, or PBMCs provided the cDNA or gDNA that served as material.

The CDR3 consists of 16 residues. From germline, CDR1 is SGHRS and CDR2 YFSETQ. The V and J ends lost 0 bases and 6 bases respectively, with 15 bases between them. The table came from immunoSEQ multiplex PCR; TCRdb's copy has only in-frame clones and leaves some out. Of about 54,000 clones in the sample, more than 75% were seen once. Sequenced sample: peripheral blood. V and J are TRBV5-1 and TRBJ2-2, with D perhaps TRBD1 (6 bases). The clonotype was recovered from a man aged 40-50 years with active COVID-19. In DNA, the CDR3 is TGCGCCAGCAGCTTGGAGGTACAGGGTATCTCCGGGGAGCTGTTTTTT. It encodes CASSLEVQGISGELFF. Supplemented by reference TRBV5-1 and TRBJ2-2, the full variable domain reads KAGVTQTPRYLIKTRGQQVTLSCSPISGHRSVSWYQQTPGQGLQFLFEYFSETQRNKGNFPGRFSGRQFSNSRSEMNVSTLELGDSALYLCASSLEVQGISGELFFGEGSRLTVL.